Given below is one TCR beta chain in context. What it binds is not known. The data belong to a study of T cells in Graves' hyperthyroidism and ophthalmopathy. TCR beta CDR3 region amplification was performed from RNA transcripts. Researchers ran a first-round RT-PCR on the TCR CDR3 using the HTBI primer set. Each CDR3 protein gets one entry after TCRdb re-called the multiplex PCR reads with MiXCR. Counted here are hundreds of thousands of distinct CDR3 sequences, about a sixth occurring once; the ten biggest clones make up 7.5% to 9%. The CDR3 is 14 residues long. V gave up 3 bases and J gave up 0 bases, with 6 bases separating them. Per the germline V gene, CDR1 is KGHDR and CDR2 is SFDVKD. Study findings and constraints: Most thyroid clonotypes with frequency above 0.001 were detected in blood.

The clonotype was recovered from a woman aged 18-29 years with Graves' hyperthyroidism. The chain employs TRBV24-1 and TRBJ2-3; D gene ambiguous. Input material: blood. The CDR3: CATSDPDSTDTQYF. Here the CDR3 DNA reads TGTGCCACCAGTGATCCCGACAGCACAGATACGCAGTATTTT.